One sample yielded the 23 T cell receptor beta chains listed below, sequenced in a study of cytomegalovirus exposure and HLA in healthy donors. PCR used 60 Vbeta primers and 13 Jbeta primers. The table came from immunoSEQ multiplex PCR; TCRdb's copy has only in-frame clones and leaves some out. The sample consists of hundreds of thousands of clones, 82% of them appearing once. The sample consisted of PBMCs. These receptors originate from a man between 40 and 49 years old in good health and CMV-seropositive.

The V gene is TRBV7-3, the J gene TRBJ2-7; D is possibly TRBD1 (5 bases). The CDR3 is made up of 13 amino acids. V lost 3 bases to trimming and J lost 6 bases, with 12 bases between them. Looked up from germline, CDR1 is SGHTA and CDR2 is FQGTGA. CDR3 coding DNA: TGTGCCAGCAGCTTCGGGTGGGGCGCCGAGCAGTACTTC. Amino acids: CASSFGWGAEQYF.

In DNA form, the CDR3 reads TGCAGCGTGCGACAGTTCCCATCCTACGAGCAGTACTTC. Translated: CSVRQFPSYEQYF. The V gene is TRBV29-1, the J gene TRBJ2-7; D might be TRBD1 (5 bases). CDR1 and CDR2 (germline): SQVTM, ANQGSEA. Trimming cost V 6 bases and J 1 base, with 13 bases left between them. The CDR3 is made up of 13 amino acids.

For the CDR3, the DNA is TGTGCCAGCAGTTCGGGGACAGGGGAGCTTGAAAAACTGTTTTTT. Its translation: CASSSGTGELEKLFF. The chain has TRBV27 and TRBJ1-4; 10 bases are shared with TRBD1. Germline CDR1 is MNHEY and CDR2 is SMNVEV (reference sequence). J was trimmed by 7 bases and V by 4 bases; bases with no gene match: 6. The CDR3 consists of 15 residues.

The gene calls are TRBV27 and TRBJ2-1; 7 nucleotides agree with TRBD1. This CDR3 comprises 13 residues. The ends lost 2 bases at V and 6 bases at J; junction bases unmatched: 1. The germline V gene encodes CDR1 MNHEY and CDR2 SMNVEV (reference sequence). This CDR3 is CASSLTGVNEQFF. In DNA, the CDR3 is TGTGCCAGCAGTTTAACAGGGGTCAATGAGCAGTTCTTC.

V and J are TRBV30 and TRBJ1-5; TRBD1 agrees at 7 bases. V was pared by 2 bases and J by 5 bases, with 3 bases of the junction left unmatched. Germline V lookup: CDR1 GTSNPN, CDR2 SVGIG (reference sequence). The CDR3 runs to 13 residues. Here the CDR3 DNA reads TGTGCCTGGAGTCTCACAGGGGATCAGCCCCAGCATTTT. Translated, it gives CAWSLTGDQPQHF. Complete variable domain (other parts from reference TRBV30 and TRBJ1-5): SQTIHQWPATLVQPVGSPLSLECTVEGTSNPNLYWYRQAAGRGLQLLFYSVGIGQISSEVPQNLSASRPQDRQFILSSKKLLLSDSGFYLCAWSLTGDQPQHFGDGTRLSIL.

The chain is built from TRBV2 and TRBJ2-7; no clear D gene. The length of the CDR3 is 12 residues. The V gene lost 3 bases and the J gene lost 3 bases, with 6 bases spanning the gap. From germline, CDR1 is SNHLY and CDR2 FYNNEI. CDR3 in amino acids: CASSEGSYEQYV. The CDR3 nucleotides read TGTGCCAGCAGTGAGGGCAGCTACGAGCAGTACGTC.

This clone was observed once. The rearrangement uses TRBV6-5 and TRBJ2-1, with 8 bases aligning to TRBD1. CDR3 length: 15 residues. After removal of 6 bases from V and 2 bases from J, the junction contained 6 bases not matched to a gene. The V gene's germline CDR1 is MNHEY and CDR2 SVGAGI. This CDR3 reads CASRTGDFAYNEQFF. For the CDR3, the DNA is TGTGCCAGCAGGACAGGGGACTTTGCCTACAATGAGCAGTTCTTC.

This sequence joins TRBV5-1 and TRBJ2-1; 9 bases agree with TRBD2. The V and J ends lost 4 bases and 0 bases, in that order; junction bases with no gene match: 2. The germline V gene has CDR1 SGHRS and CDR2 YFSETQ. This CDR3 contains 15 residues. CDR3 coding DNA: TGCGCCAGCAGCCGTAGCGGGAGCTCCTACAATGAGCAGTTCTTC. Protein product: CASSRSGSSYNEQFF.

To note about this clone: The sample has other DNA sequences that encode this CDR3 too. The DNA of the CDR3 is TGCGCCAGCAGCCAAGTGTTTTCGGCGGGAGCTTGGGAGACCCAGTACTTC. Amino acid sequence: CASSQVFSAGAWETQYF. The chain is built from TRBV4-1 and TRBJ2-5; 7 positions match TRBD2. There are 17 residues in the CDR3. V was pared by 1 base and J by 5 bases, with 13 bases of the junction left unmatched. Germline V gene lookup returns CDR1 MGHRA and CDR2 YSYEKL.

The chain combines TRBV7-8 with TRBJ2-1, with 8 bases matching TRBD2. J was trimmed by 8 bases and V by 8 bases; bases with no gene match: 11. The CDR3 runs 14 residues. Germline assignment: CDR1 SGHVS and CDR2 FQNEAQ. CDR3 residues: CASRSGRGDYEQFF. DNA of the CDR3: TGTGCCAGCCGATCCGGGCGGGGGGACTATGAGCAGTTCTTC.

This clone was recorded only once. Germline is not matched at one junction end, which may reflect a read error. The chain carries TRBV4-1 and TRBJ2-7, with TRBD2 matching over 7 bases. Germline values: CDR1 MGHRA, CDR2 YSYEKL. The CDR3 extends over 17 amino acids. CDR3 DNA: TGCGCCAGCAGCCAAGATATTGGGCGGGGGAGCTCCTACAAGCAGTACTTC. Translation gives CASSQDIGRGSSYKQYF.

The chain combines TRBV2 with TRBJ2-3; 7 bases align to TRBD2. CDR3 length: 12 amino acids. From germline, CDR1 is SNHLY and CDR2 FYNNEI. The V gene end was trimmed by 11 bases and the J gene end by 1 base; junction bases not matched to a gene: 3. The DNA for the CDR3 is TGTGCCGTCCGGGGGGGCACAGATACGCAGTATTTT. Its protein is CAVRGGTDTQYF.

The V call is TRBV14, the J call TRBJ2-5, with TRBD2 matching over 9 bases. The germline gives CDR1 SGHDN, CDR2 FVKESK. Trimming removed 1 base from V and 4 bases from J; junction bases left unmatched: 7. CDR3 length equals 16 residues. The CDR3 bases are TGTGCCAGCAGCCAAGGTTTCCTAGCGGGGCCAGAGACCCAGTACTTC. Its translation is CASSQGFLAGPETQYF.

The chain carries TRBV6-5 and TRBJ1-4; D may be TRBD1 (5 bases). Germline V CDR1 and CDR2: MNHEY, SVGAGI. Between the trimmed V and J ends, which lost 0 bases and 3 bases, there was a span of 11 bases. This CDR3 has 16 residues. The CDR3, as DNA: TGTGCCAGCAGTTACTCCGGGGCGGGGGCTAATGAAAAACTGTTTTTT. This sequence encodes CASSYSGAGANEKLFF.

The sample holds a few counts of this clone. This chain links TRBV11-1 with TRBJ1-1; 9 nucleotides align to TRBD1. In germline, CDR1 is SGHAT, CDR2 FQDESV (reference sequence). The CDR3 covers 17 residues. The ends lost 0 bases at V and 1 base at J; junction bases unmatched: 6. The CDR3, as DNA: TGTGCCAGCAGCTTAGCTCCGACAGGGGGGAAGAACACTGAAGCTTTCTTT. This encodes CASSLAPTGGKNTEAFF.

The chain has TRBV10-2 and TRBJ1-4; the match to TRBD1 covers 8 bases. CDR1 and CDR2 from the germline V gene are WSHSY and SAAADI. V dropped 6 bases and J dropped 5; count of bases not matched to a gene: 11. The CDR3 is 16 residues long. The DNA for the CDR3 is TGCGCCAGCAGCTCGGGACAGGTCCTAGGAAATGAAAAACTGTTTTTT. This sequence encodes CASSSGQVLGNEKLFF.

The J gene is TRBJ1-5, the V gene TRBV7-3, with 7 bases identical to TRBD1. Germline V gene data show CDR1 as SGHTA and CDR2 as FQGTGA. The CDR3 length is 18 residues. Trimming removed 0 bases from V and 3 bases from J; junction bases left unmatched: 11. The CDR3 DNA reads as TGTGCCAGCAGCTTAACCAACGACCGGGACAGAAACAATCAGCCCCAGCATTTT. This sequence encodes CASSLTNDRDRNNQPQHF. Looking up the rest from reference TRBV7-3 and TRBJ1-5 gives the full variable domain: GAGVSQTPSNKVTEKGKYVELRCDPISGHTALYWYRQSLGQGPEFLIYFQGTGAADDSGLPNDRFFAVRPEGSVSTLKIQRTERGDSAVYLCASSLTNDRDRNNQPQHFGDGTRLSIL.

This chain joins TRBV4-1 and TRBJ1-1; TRBD1 agrees at 8 bases. J gave up 1 base and V 4 bases, and 5 bases lay outside the gene matches. This CDR3 contains 15 residues. In germline, CDR1 is MGHRA, CDR2 YSYEKL. The CDR3, as DNA: TGCGCCAGCAGCCGAGGACAGGGAGGGAACACTGAAGCTTTCTTT. The encoded protein is CASSRGQGGNTEAFF.

V and J are TRBV11-3 and TRBJ2-1; TRBD1 matches 7 bases. The germline V gene encodes CDR1 SGHNT and CDR2 YENEEA. This CDR3 is built from 15 residues. The V and J ends lost 5 bases and 0 bases, in that order; junction bases with no gene match: 4. The CDR3 here is CASSLGTVSYNEQFF. The CDR3 DNA reads as TGTGCCAGCAGCCTAGGGACAGTCTCCTACAATGAGCAGTTCTTC. Looking up the rest from reference TRBV11-3 and TRBJ2-1 gives the full variable domain: EAGVVQSPRYKIIEKKQPVAFWCNPISGHNTLYWYLQNLGQGPELLIRYENEEAVDDSQLPKDRFSAERLKGVDSTLKIQPAELGDSAVYLCASSLGTVSYNEQFFGPGTRLTVL.

This clone occurred once. V and J are TRBV11-2 and TRBJ2-7, with 11 bases aligning to TRBD2. Trimming removed 5 bases from V and 3 bases from J; junction bases left unmatched: 6. This CDR3 region has 15 residues. In germline, CDR1 is SGHAT, CDR2 FQNNGV. Written as DNA, the CDR3 is TGTGCCAGCAGCACAAGGGGACTAGCGGACTACGAGCAGTACTTC. This translates into CASSTRGLADYEQYF.

This clone was detected only a few times. The V call is TRBV5-1, the J call TRBJ1-6; 8 bases match TRBD1. V dropped 1 base and J dropped 8; count of bases not matched to a gene: 2. Per the germline V gene, CDR1 is SGHRS and CDR2 is YFSETQ. This CDR3 spans 14 amino acids. CDR3 nucleotide sequence: TGCGCCAGCAGCTTGACAGGGGGGGATTCACCCCTCCACTTT. Translating it yields CASSLTGGDSPLHF.

This clone was detected once. The chain links TRBV5-5 to TRBJ1-2; TRBD1 agrees at 7 bases. The CDR3 extends over 15 amino acids. From germline, CDR1 is SGHKS and CDR2 YYEKEE (reference sequence). Losses at the gene ends were 2 bases for V and 3 bases for J; bases not matched to a gene: 7. The CDR3 reads CASSFSLTGDYGYTF. The CDR3 DNA reads TGTGCCAGCAGCTTTTCGCTCACAGGGGACTATGGCTACACCTTC.

The chain couples TRBV6-5 to TRBJ1-1; unclear D gene. Germline CDR1 reads MNHEY; CDR2 reads SVGAGI. V was shortened by 0 bases and J by 7 bases, with 3 bases between the two germline ends. The CDR3 extends over 11 amino acids. As DNA, the CDR3 is TGTGCCAGCAGTTACTCGAGTGAAGCTTTCTTT. Translation gives CASSYSSEAFF.